This T cell receptor (beta chain) originates from a study of T cell responses to AZD1222 COVID-19 vaccine. Study results and caveats: Only a handful of people who got AZD1222 tested seropositive at baseline. Close to half of spike-specific TCRs reportedly recognize unmutated variant regions. Clonal diversity was possibly underestimated; the donors were predominantly white British and more often female. The study found vaccine-associated CD4 TCRs spanning spike, dominant at 160-218 and 743-854.

Libraries were prepared by immunoSEQ multiplex PCR; TCRdb keeps only in-frame clonotypes and omits some of them. The table has 65,000 to 75,000 clones, more than 70% seen once; the top ten hold around 4.8%. The CDR3 length is 19 residues. The V and J ends lost 3 bases and 2 bases respectively, with 27 bases between them. Germline V gene data show CDR1 as SGDLS and CDR2 as YYNGEE. Concerning this clone itself: Antigen: not known.

The sample in question was peripheral blood, obtained 28 days after the second dose of the MenACWY control vaccine. This clonotype was obtained from an adult who received the MenACWY meningococcal vaccine as a control. V is TRBV9 and J is TRBJ2-7, with D possibly matching TRBD1 (6 bases). The CDR3 loop is CASSALDSPRPGSPYEQYF. CDR3 nucleotide sequence: TGTGCCAGCAGCGCCCTGGACAGTCCCCGCCCCGGATCCCCCTACGAGCAGTACTTC.